This TCR beta chain comes out of a study of CD8 T cells in ankylosing spondylitis. Findings and caveats of the study: A motif of under 10 highly homologous TCR beta variants was seen as apparently characteristic of ankylosing spondylitis blood.

Making use of molecular barcodes, quantitative 5'-RACE generated TCR beta libraries. TCRdb reprocessed the 5' RACE reads via MiXCR and lists one record per CDR3 protein. The table lists about 510,000 distinct CDR3 sequences, approximately 5% of them singletons. This clonotype was counted only a few times. Its specificity is not known. The CDR3 loop spans 17 amino acids. With 5 bases clipped from V and 0 bases from J, the junction kept 6 bases outside the gene matches. Germline CDR1 SEHNR, CDR2 FQNEAQ (reference sequence). The V gene is TRBV7-9, the J gene TRBJ1-6; 8 bases line up with TRBD1. The clonotype comes from a male donor with ankylosing spondylitis. Sequencing input: blood, either unsorted or a sorted T cell fraction (not recorded which). The CDR3 region is CASSGTGGSSYNSPLHF. The CDR3, as DNA: TGTGCCAGCAGCGGTACAGGGGGTTCCTCCTATAATTCACCCCTCCACTTT.